This TCR beta chain stems from a study of T cells in Graves' hyperthyroidism and ophthalmopathy. General study results and limits: Prediction of ophthalmopathy progression came a median approximately 6.6 months pre-onset. In simple terms, a model built on 13 V-J features told ophthalmopathy apart from stable hyperthyroidism.

Patients showing uncontrolled infection, other autoimmune disease, pregnancy or lactation were ineligible. This clonotype was counted ten times or more. Its antigen is not known. The source material, RNA transcripts, was used to amplify TCR beta CDR3 regions. During a first-round RT-PCR of the TCR CDR3, the HTBI primer set was used. Via MiXCR, TCRdb re-called the multiplex PCR reads, giving one row per CDR3 protein. This table has approximately 700,000 distinct CDR3 sequences, 40% to 55% appearing once. The sequence derives from an adult man with Graves' disease, either hyperthyroidism or ophthalmopathy (not recorded which). Sequenced sample: peripheral blood or thyroid tissue (not recorded which).

CDR3 loop: CASKPSAANTEAFF. The CDR3 DNA reads TGTGCCAGCAAACCTTCGGCGGCGAACACTGAAGCTTTCTTT. The chain recombines TRBV7-2 with TRBJ1-1; D is uncertain. The V end was cut by 7 bases, the J end by 1 base, with 13 bases between. Per germline, CDR1 SGHTA and CDR2 FQGNSA. There are 14 residues in the CDR3. The full variable domain, in which reference TRBV7-2 and TRBJ1-1 provide the parts outside the CDR3, is GAGVSQSPSNKVTEKGKDVELRCDPISGHTALYWYRQSLGQGLEFLIYFQGNSAPDKSGLPSDRFSAERTGGSVSTLTIQRTQQEDSAVYLCASKPSAANTEAFFGQGTRLTVV.